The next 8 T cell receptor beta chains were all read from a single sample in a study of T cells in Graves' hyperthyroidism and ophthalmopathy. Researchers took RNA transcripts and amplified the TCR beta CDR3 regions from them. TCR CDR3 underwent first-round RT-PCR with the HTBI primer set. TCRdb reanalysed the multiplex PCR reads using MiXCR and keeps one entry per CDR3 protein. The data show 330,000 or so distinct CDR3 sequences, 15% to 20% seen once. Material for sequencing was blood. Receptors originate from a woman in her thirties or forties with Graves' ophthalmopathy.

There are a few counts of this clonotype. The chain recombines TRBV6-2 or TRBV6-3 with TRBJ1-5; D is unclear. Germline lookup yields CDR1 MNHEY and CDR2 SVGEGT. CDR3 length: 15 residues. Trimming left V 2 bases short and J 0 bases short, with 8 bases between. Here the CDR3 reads CASSYPSYSNQPQHF. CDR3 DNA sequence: TGTGCCAGCAGTTACCCTTCCTATAGCAATCAGCCCCAGCATTTT.

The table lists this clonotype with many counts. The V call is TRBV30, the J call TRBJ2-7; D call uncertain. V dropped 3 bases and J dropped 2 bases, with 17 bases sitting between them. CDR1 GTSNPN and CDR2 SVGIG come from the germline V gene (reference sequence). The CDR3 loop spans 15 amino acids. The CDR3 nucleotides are TGTGCCTGGAGCGACCAGCACTGGTTCCCCTACGAGCAGTACTTC. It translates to CAWSDQHWFPYEQYF.

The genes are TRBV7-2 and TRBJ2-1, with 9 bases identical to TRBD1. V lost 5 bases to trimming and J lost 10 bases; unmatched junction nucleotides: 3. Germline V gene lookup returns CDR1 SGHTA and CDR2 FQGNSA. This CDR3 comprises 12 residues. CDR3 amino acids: CASSLGTGEQFF. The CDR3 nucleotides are TGTGCCAGCAGCCTCGGGACAGGGGAGCAGTTCTTC.

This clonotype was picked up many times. The CDR3 DNA sequence: TGTGCCAGCAGTCTGCGGGGCTCCTACGAGCAGTACTTC. This sequence encodes CASSLRGSYEQYF. The V and J genes are TRBV12-3 or TRBV12-4 and TRBJ2-7; the D gene is possibly TRBD2 (6 bases). This CDR3 is 13 amino acids long. The germline V and J ends were trimmed by 5 bases and 0 bases, with 8 bases remaining between them.

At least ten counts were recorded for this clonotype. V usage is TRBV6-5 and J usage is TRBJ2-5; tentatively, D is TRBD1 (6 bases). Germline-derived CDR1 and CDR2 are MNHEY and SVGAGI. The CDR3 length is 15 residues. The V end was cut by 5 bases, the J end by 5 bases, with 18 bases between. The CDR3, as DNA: TGTGCCAGCAGTACCGCGACAGGCCCCGGGGAGACCCAGTACTTC. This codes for CASSTATGPGETQYF.

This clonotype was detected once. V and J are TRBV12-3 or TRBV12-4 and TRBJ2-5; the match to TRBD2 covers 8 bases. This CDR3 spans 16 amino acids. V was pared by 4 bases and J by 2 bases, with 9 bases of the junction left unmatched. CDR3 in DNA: TGTGCCAGCAGTTCCTACGGGACTAGAGGTCAAGAGACCCAGTACTTC. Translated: CASSSYGTRGQETQYF.

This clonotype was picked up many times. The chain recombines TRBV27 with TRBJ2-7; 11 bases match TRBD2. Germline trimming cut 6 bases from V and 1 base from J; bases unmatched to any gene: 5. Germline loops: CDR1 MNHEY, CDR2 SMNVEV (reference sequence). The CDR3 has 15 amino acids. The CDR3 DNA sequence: TGTGCCAGCAGGGACCCTAGCGGGAGGTCCTACGAGCAGTACTTC. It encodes CASRDPSGRSYEQYF.

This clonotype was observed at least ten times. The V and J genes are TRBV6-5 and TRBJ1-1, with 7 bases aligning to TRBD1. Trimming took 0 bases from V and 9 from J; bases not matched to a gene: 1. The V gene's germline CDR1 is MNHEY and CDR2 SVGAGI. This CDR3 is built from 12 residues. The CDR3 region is CASSYSGQKAFF. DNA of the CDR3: TGTGCCAGCAGTTACTCGGGACAGAAAGCTTTCTTT.